These 25 T cell receptor beta chains came from one sample sequenced in a study of cytomegalovirus exposure and HLA in healthy donors. The PCR ran on 60 Vbeta and 13 Jbeta primers. Here immunoSEQ multiplex PCR was the method, and the copy in TCRdb shows in-frame clones only, minus some. The sample lists about 230,000 clones; around 78% were seen once. The specimen was PBMCs. These receptors originate from a boy aged 5-17 years in good health and CMV-seronegative.

The chain recombines TRBV14 with TRBJ1-5, with a weak D call TRBD1 (5 bases). This CDR3 is built from 17 residues. In germline, CDR1 is SGHDN, CDR2 FVKESK. V lost 6 bases to trimming and J lost 4 bases, with 22 bases between them. For the CDR3, the DNA is TGTGCCAGCAGGAAAAGAGTTGGGGGGTCCTTAAATCAGCCCCAGCATTTT. Translated, it gives CASRKRVGGSLNQPQHF.

The chain combines TRBV19 with TRBJ2-3; possibly TRBD2 for D (6 bases). CDR1 and CDR2 from the germline V gene are LNHDA and SQIVND (reference sequence). V was clipped by 6 bases and J by 2 bases, with 12 bases between them. The CDR3 extends over 14 amino acids. The CDR3, as DNA: TGTGCCAGTAGCCTGACTAGAAACACAGATACGCAGTATTTT. As protein: CASSLTRNTDTQYF. The full variable domain, with the rest looked up from reference TRBV19 and TRBJ2-3, is DGGITQSPKYLFRKEGQNVTLSCEQNLNHDAMYWYRQDPGQGLRLIYYSQIVNDFQKGDIAEGYSVSREKKESFPLTVTSAQKNPTAFYLCASSLTRNTDTQYFGPGTRLTVL.

The rearrangement links TRBV11-3 to TRBJ2-2, with D perhaps matching TRBD2 (5 bases). V gave up 6 bases and J gave up 2 bases, with 16 bases separating them. CDR1 and CDR2 from the germline V gene are SGHNT and YENEEA. This CDR3 has 16 amino acids. CDR3 in DNA: TGTGCCAGCAGGCCTCCACCGGGGTCAAACACCGGGGAGCTGTTTTTT. Protein sequence: CASRPPPGSNTGELFF.

In regard to this clone: The junction and the germline gene differ at one end; a read error may be behind it. This chain uses TRBV11-3 with TRBJ2-6; no clear D. The CDR3 consists of 16 residues. Germline loops: CDR1 SGHNT, CDR2 YENEEA. The CDR3 nucleotides read TGTGCCAGCAGCATAGACACTGTCTCTGGGGCCAACGTCCTGACTTTC. This encodes CASSIDTVSGANVLTF.

The chain has TRBV19 and TRBJ1-2; D unresolved. The V end was cut by 7 bases, the J end by 0 bases, with 6 bases between. The CDR3 is 12 residues long. Germline lookup yields CDR1 LNHDA and CDR2 SQIVND (reference sequence). This CDR3 reads CASIGANYGYTF. The CDR3 nucleotides are TGTGCCAGTATCGGGGCTAACTATGGCTACACCTTC.

A few counts support this clone. V is TRBV6-5 and J is TRBJ1-5; D is possibly TRBD1 (6 bases). The CDR3 runs 15 residues. V was pared by 6 bases and J by 3 bases, with 15 bases between. Germline V lookup: CDR1 MNHEY, CDR2 SVGAGI. CDR3: CASSPVTGNNQPQHF. The DNA of the CDR3 is TGTGCCAGCAGCCCGGTTACAGGGAACAATCAGCCCCAGCATTTT.

The chain couples TRBV9 to TRBJ2-1; D gene uncertain. V gave up 5 bases and J gave up 8 bases, with 8 bases separating them. Germline CDR1 reads SGDLS; CDR2 reads YYNGEE. The CDR3 has 11 amino acids. The DNA for the CDR3 is TGTGCCAGCAGGTCTTTCGATGAGCAGTTCTTC. This encodes CASRSFDEQFF.

The V call is TRBV29-1, the J call TRBJ2-5, with 13 bases that match TRBD2. Losses at the gene ends were 4 bases for V and 2 bases for J; bases not matched to a gene: 10. From germline, CDR1 is SQVTM and CDR2 ANQGSEA. This CDR3 is built from 17 residues. The CDR3 nucleotides read TGCAGCGTTGGGGGGGGACTAGCGGGACCGGGACAAGAGACCCAGTACTTC. Amino acid sequence: CSVGGGLAGPGQETQYF.

The CDR3 loop is CASRLTGENGYTF. Here the CDR3 DNA reads TGTGCCAGCAGATTAACAGGGGAGAATGGCTACACCTTC. The chain recombines TRBV7-8 with TRBJ1-2; 7 bases map to TRBD1. Germline V gene sequence: CDR1 SGHVS, CDR2 FQNEAQ. V lost 6 bases to trimming and J lost 6 bases; unmatched junction nucleotides: 7. CDR3 length equals 13 residues.

With respect to this clone: Distinct nucleotide sequences in the sample also encode this CDR3. V usage is TRBV5-1 and J usage is TRBJ2-7; D not certain. The CDR3 runs to 13 residues. CDR1 SGHRS and CDR2 YFSETQ come from the germline V gene. V lost 0 bases, J lost 3 bases, and 7 bases lay in between. The CDR3 DNA is TGCGCCAGCAGCTTGGGGCACGACTACGAGCAGTACTTC. Its translation: CASSLGHDYEQYF.

This clone was counted only a few times. V and J are TRBV30 and TRBJ2-7; D gene unclear. CDR3 length equals 11 residues. Trimming cost V 3 bases and J 4 bases, with 7 bases left between them. Germline CDR1 and CDR2: GTSNPN and SVGIG (reference sequence). The CDR3 loop reads CAWSDIYEQYF. The CDR3 DNA reads TGTGCCTGGAGCGACATTTACGAGCAGTACTTC.

The V gene is TRBV5-4, the J gene TRBJ2-1; TRBD2 aligns across 10 bases. J gave up 5 bases and V 0 bases, and 2 bases lay outside the gene matches. The CDR3 runs 15 residues. Per germline, CDR1 SGHNT and CDR2 YYREEE (reference sequence). The DNA of the CDR3 is TGTGCCAGCAGCTTGGCTAGCGGGGGTCACAATGAGCAGTTCTTC. As protein: CASSLASGGHNEQFF.

The V gene is TRBV9, the J gene TRBJ2-1, with D possibly matching TRBD2 (6 bases). Trimming pared 4 bases from V and 10 bases from J, leaving 18 bases between. This CDR3 is 14 amino acids long. The V gene's germline CDR1 is SGDLS and CDR2 YYNGEE. CDR3: CASSTGDGTWEQFF. CDR3 coding DNA: TGTGCCAGCAGCACGGGGGATGGTACGTGGGAGCAGTTCTTC.

This clone has just one count. The chain joins TRBV18 to TRBJ1-1, with D maybe TRBD1 (6 bases). Trimming left V 4 bases short and J 1 base short, with 13 bases between. The CDR3 runs to 15 residues. Germline V gene data show CDR1 as KGHSH and CDR2 as LQKENI. The CDR3 reads CASSLSGGQNTEAFF. The CDR3 DNA reads as TGTGCCAGCTCACTATCGGGGGGGCAGAACACTGAAGCTTTCTTT.

The chain uses TRBV11-3 and TRBJ2-7, with 7 nucleotides matching TRBD1. This CDR3 is built from 17 residues. J gave up 4 bases and V 5 bases, and 17 bases lay outside the gene matches. The germline V gene has CDR1 SGHNT and CDR2 YENEEA. The CDR3 DNA reads TGTGCCAGCAGCAACTGGGCTACAGGGGATTATTTTTACGAGCAGTACTTC. Its protein product is CASSNWATGDYFYEQYF.

This clone was counted a single time. The gene calls are TRBV15 and TRBJ1-1; D might be TRBD1 (5 bases). Between the trimmed V and J ends, which lost 0 bases and 6 bases, there was a span of 11 bases. The germline gives CDR1 LNHNV, CDR2 YYDKDF (reference sequence). The length of the CDR3 is 14 residues. This CDR3 reads CATSRDYRGPEAFF. The CDR3 DNA sequence: TGTGCCACCAGCAGAGACTATAGGGGCCCTGAAGCTTTCTTT.

V usage is TRBV5-4 and J usage is TRBJ2-2; 8 positions agree with TRBD1. This CDR3 is built from 15 residues. Germline CDR1 reads SGHNT; CDR2 reads YYREEE (reference sequence). V lost 4 bases to trimming and J lost 5 bases; unmatched junction nucleotides: 7. Written as DNA, the CDR3 is TGTGCCAGCAGCCAGACAGGGGTCGGGACCGGGGAGCTGTTTTTT. This codes for CASSQTGVGTGELFF.

The chain has TRBV19 and TRBJ1-3, with 8 bases that match TRBD1. Germline V gives CDR1 LNHDA, CDR2 SQIVND (reference sequence). CDR3 length: 16 residues. V lost 2 bases and J lost 4; bases outside the gene matches: 7. The chain's CDR3 is CASSISQGARGNTIYF. The CDR3 DNA is TGTGCCAGTAGTATAAGTCAGGGGGCGAGAGGAAACACCATATATTTT.

A single count supports this clone. The chain is built from TRBV6-5 and TRBJ1-6; D may be TRBD1 (5 bases). CDR3 length: 15 residues. The V gene's germline CDR1 is MNHEY and CDR2 SVGAGI. Between the trimmed V and J ends, which lost 7 bases and 0 bases, there was a span of 10 bases. The CDR3 is CASNSGISYNSPLHF. The CDR3 nucleotides read TGTGCCAGCAATTCAGGGATCTCCTATAATTCACCCCTCCACTTT.

The chain couples TRBV6-5 to TRBJ1-5; no clear D. Germline V gene lookup returns CDR1 MNHEY and CDR2 SVGAGI. The CDR3 contains 13 residues. Trimming shortened V by 0 bases and J by 3 bases, and 3 bases separated the two germline ends. The CDR3 DNA reads as TGTGCCAGCAGTTACTCCTACAATCAGCCCCAGCATTTT. It yields the protein CASSYSYNQPQHF.

The chain couples TRBV6-5 to TRBJ2-7; a weak D match, TRBD1 (6 bases). V was pared by 1 base and J by 5 bases, with 12 bases between. Germline V gives CDR1 MNHEY, CDR2 SVGAGI. The CDR3 sequence is 14 residues long. The DNA for the CDR3 is TGTGCCAGCAGTTACTTATCAGGGGTAAACGAGCAGTACTTC. Translated: CASSYLSGVNEQYF.

The chain joins TRBV5-4 to TRBJ1-1; 7 bases align to TRBD1. The CDR3 is 14 residues long. The ends lost 4 bases at V and 1 base at J; junction bases unmatched: 4. Germline V lookup: CDR1 SGHNT, CDR2 YYREEE (reference sequence). Here the CDR3 DNA reads TGTGCCAGCAGCAGGGGGACAGCGAACACTGAAGCTTTCTTT. This sequence encodes CASSRGTANTEAFF. Based on the CDR3 plus reference TRBV5-4 and TRBJ1-1, the full variable domain is ETGVTQSPTHLIKTRGQQVTLRCSSQSGHNTVSWYQQALGQGPQFIFQYYREEENGRGNFPPRFSGLQFPNYSSELNVNALELDDSALYLCASSRGTANTEAFFGQGTRLTVV.

The chain has TRBV27 and TRBJ1-2; 7 positions agree with TRBD1. This CDR3 is 14 amino acids long. Germline CDR1 MNHEY, CDR2 SMNVEV (reference sequence). The J segment lost 8 bases and the V segment lost 1 base, leaving 7 bases of the junction unmatched. The CDR3, as DNA: TGTGCCAGCAGTTTATATGGAAACAGGGGCGGCTACACCTTC. This encodes CASSLYGNRGGYTF.

The chain links TRBV5-5 to TRBJ1-2; possible D gene TRBD1, 5 bases. V was pared by 2 bases and J by 6 bases, with 26 bases between. The CDR3 is 18 residues long. Germline V gene data show CDR1 as SGHKS and CDR2 as YYEKEE (reference sequence). The CDR3 here is CASSFVAGRDFFPHGYTF. CDR3 nucleotides: TGTGCCAGCAGCTTTGTGGCCGGTAGGGACTTCTTCCCTCATGGCTACACCTTC.

This chain joins TRBV6-5 and TRBJ1-2, with a tentative D call TRBD1 (5 bases). The V gene lost 2 bases and the J gene lost 6 bases, with 10 bases spanning the gap. This CDR3 region has 13 residues. Germline V lookup: CDR1 MNHEY, CDR2 SVGAGI. CDR3 residues: CASSYGADNGYTF. The CDR3 DNA sequence: TGTGCCAGCAGTTACGGGGCAGACAATGGCTACACCTTC.